This T cell receptor beta chain derives from a study of T cell repertoires in cytomegalovirus infection. As concerns this clonotype: Its target is not known.

TCRdb re-called the reads through MiXCR, storing one row per CDR3 protein. Among tens of thousands of distinct CDR3 sequences listed, under 30% were seen once. The trim removed 7 bases at V and 6 bases at J, leaving 12 bases unmatched. This CDR3 comprises 14 residues. The V gene's germline CDR1 is SQVTM and CDR2 ANQGSEA. This clonotype was sampled from a human donor in good health (CMV status not recorded). Some clones in this sample may be carry-over from other donors' samples. The chain uses TRBV29-1 and TRBJ2-3, with TRBD1 matching 8 bases. The sequenced sample was CD8+ T cells from cultured PBMCs, obtained from culture after CMV antigen stimulation. For the CDR3, the DNA is TGCAGCGGTTTGCGACAGGGGCGAAGGGATACGCAGTATTTT. This sequence encodes CSGLRQGRRDTQYF.